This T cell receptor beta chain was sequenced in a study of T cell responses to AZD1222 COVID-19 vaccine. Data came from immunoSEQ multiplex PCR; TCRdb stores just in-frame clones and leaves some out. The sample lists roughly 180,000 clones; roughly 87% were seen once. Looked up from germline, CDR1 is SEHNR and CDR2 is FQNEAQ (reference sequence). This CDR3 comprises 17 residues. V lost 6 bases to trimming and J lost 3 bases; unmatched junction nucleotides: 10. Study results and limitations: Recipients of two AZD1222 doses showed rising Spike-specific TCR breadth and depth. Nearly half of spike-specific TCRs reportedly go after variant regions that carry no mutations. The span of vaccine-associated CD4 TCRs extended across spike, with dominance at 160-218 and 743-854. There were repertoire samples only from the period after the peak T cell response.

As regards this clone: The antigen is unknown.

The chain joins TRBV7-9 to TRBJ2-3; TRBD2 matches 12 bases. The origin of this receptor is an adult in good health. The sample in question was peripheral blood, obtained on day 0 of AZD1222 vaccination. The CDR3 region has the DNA TGTGCCAGCAGGGCGGCCCTAGCGGGAGGGAGGACAGATACGCAGTATTTT. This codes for CASRAALAGGRTDTQYF.